The following is a T cell receptor beta chain sequence with its context. The antigen remains undetermined. This entry comes from a study of T-cell reconstitution after alpha-beta-depleted transplantation in children. Whole-study results and caveats: Surviving thymic progenitors and recipient T cells were the source of high TCRbeta diversity at day 60 in some patients. Reportedly, only several hundred clones from non-depleted graft cells drove alpha-beta T-cell counts at about two months.

Preparation of the TCRbeta library was carried out with unique molecular identifiers. TCRdb analysed the PCR reads with MiXCR anew, one entry per CDR3 protein. The table shows approximately 520,000 distinct CDR3 sequences, with about 10% occurring only once. The CDR3 sequence is 14 residues long. In germline, CDR1 is SGHVS, CDR2 FQNEAQ. The junction had 5 bases not matched to a gene; V was cut back by 2 bases and J by 4 bases. The rearrangement links TRBV7-8 to TRBJ2-7; 7 bases match TRBD1. The sequences come from PBMCs, mostly from graft donor cells, collected 180 days after TCRalphabeta/CD19-depleted stem cell transplant. This clonotype was sampled from a female patient aged 2-10 years who had a stem cell transplant for aplastic anemia, so the T cells may come from the graft donor. The CDR3 coding sequence is TGTGCCAGCAGCTTAAGACAGGGAAAGTACGAGCAGTACGTC. It codes for CASSLRQGKYEQYV.